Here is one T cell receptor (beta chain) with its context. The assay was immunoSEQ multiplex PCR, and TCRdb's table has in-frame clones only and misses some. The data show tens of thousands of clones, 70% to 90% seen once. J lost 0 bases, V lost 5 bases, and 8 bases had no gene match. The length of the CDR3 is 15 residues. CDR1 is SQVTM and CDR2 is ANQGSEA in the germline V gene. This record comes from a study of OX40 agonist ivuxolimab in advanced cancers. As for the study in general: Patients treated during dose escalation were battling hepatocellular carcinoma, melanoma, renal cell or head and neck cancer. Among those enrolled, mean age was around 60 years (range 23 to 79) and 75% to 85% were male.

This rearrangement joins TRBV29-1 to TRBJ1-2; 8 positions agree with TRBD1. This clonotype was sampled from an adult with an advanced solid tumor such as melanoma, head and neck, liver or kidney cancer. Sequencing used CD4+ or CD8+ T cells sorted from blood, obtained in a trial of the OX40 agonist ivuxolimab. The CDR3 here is CSVSGTGPSNYGYTF. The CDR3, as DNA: TGCAGCGTTTCCGGGACAGGTCCCTCTAACTATGGCTACACCTTC. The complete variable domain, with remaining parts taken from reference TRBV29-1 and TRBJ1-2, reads SAVISQKPSRDICQRGTSLTIQCQVDSQVTMMFWYRQQPGQSLTLIATANQGSEATYESGFVIDKFPISRPNLTFSTLTVSNMSPEDSSIYLCSVSGTGPSNYGYTFGSGTRLTVV.